What follows are 18 T cell receptor beta chains derived from one specimen sequenced in a study of cytomegalovirus exposure and HLA in healthy donors. Libraries were prepared by immunoSEQ multiplex PCR; TCRdb keeps only in-frame clonotypes and omits some of them. Of 200,000 to 250,000 clones in the sample, about 90% are singletons; the top ten hold about 12%. Sequencing was carried out using PBMCs. The receptors come from a man in his late teens or twenties in good health and CMV-seropositive.

The chain recombines TRBV4-1 with TRBJ2-7, with 11 bases lining up with TRBD2. The CDR3 runs to 17 residues. CDR1 is MGHRA and CDR2 is YSYEKL in the germline V gene. Germline trimming cut 2 bases from V and 4 bases from J; bases unmatched to any gene: 10. This CDR3 is CASSQPTSGRRGYEQYF. As DNA, the CDR3 is TGCGCCAGCAGCCAACCTACTAGCGGGAGAAGGGGGTACGAGCAGTACTTC.

This chain joins TRBV6-6 and TRBJ2-7, with TRBD2 matching over 13 bases. Trimming at V came to 1 base and at J to 6 bases, leaving 3 bases not matched to a gene. Germline-derived CDR1 and CDR2 are MNHNY and SVGAGI (reference sequence). This CDR3 region has 15 residues. As DNA, the CDR3 is TGTGCCAGCAGTTACTATCGACTAGCGGGAGGCGAGCAGTACTTC. Amino acid sequence: CASSYYRLAGGEQYF.

The chain couples TRBV5-6 to TRBJ1-2; TRBD1 matches at 8 bases. The CDR3 extends over 15 amino acids. After removal of 4 bases from V and 4 bases from J, the junction contained 9 bases not matched to a gene. Germline lookup yields CDR1 SGHDT and CDR2 YYEEEE. CDR3 nucleotides: TGTGCCAGCAGCCTCGGACAGGGTGACCGCTATGGCTACACCTTC. Translated: CASSLGQGDRYGYTF.

The genes are TRBV15 and TRBJ1-3, with D uncertain. Trimming stripped 2 bases from V and 0 bases from J, with 14 bases between. CDR3 length: 17 amino acids. The V gene's germline CDR1 is LNHNV and CDR2 YYDKDF (reference sequence). In DNA form, the CDR3 reads TGTGCCACCAGCAGATCCACCGATAACCTCTCTGGAAACACCATATATTTT. It translates to CATSRSTDNLSGNTIYF.

V usage is TRBV28 and J usage is TRBJ2-1; weak D call: TRBD2 (7 bases). V was trimmed by 5 bases and J by 6 bases, leaving 14 bases between them. The CDR3 has 14 amino acids. Germline V gene sequence: CDR1 MDHEN, CDR2 SYDVKM. As DNA, the CDR3 is TGTGCCAGCAGTCCCGGGGGGCCCTTCAATGAGCAGTTCTTC. Encoded protein: CASSPGGPFNEQFF.

The V call is TRBV19, the J call TRBJ1-5; D is unclear. CDR3 length equals 13 residues. Germline V gene data show CDR1 as LNHDA and CDR2 as SQIVND (reference sequence). Trimming shortened V by 4 bases and J by 5 bases, and 9 bases separated the two germline ends. The CDR3 DNA reads TGTGCCAGTAGTACGGTGGTTGATCAGCCCCAGCATTTT. Amino acid sequence: CASSTVVDQPQHF.

The chain recombines TRBV27 with TRBJ2-7, with D perhaps TRBD1 (5 bases). Germline-derived CDR1 and CDR2 are MNHEY and SMNVEV (reference sequence). The length of the CDR3 is 15 residues. Trimming removed 2 bases from V and 1 base from J, with 12 bases in between. The CDR3 DNA follows: TGTGCCAGCAGTTTAGTCCAGGGCCCGTCCTACGAGCAGTACTTC. Protein sequence: CASSLVQGPSYEQYF.

The rearrangement joins TRBV20-1 to TRBJ2-3; D is unresolved. V lost 7 bases, J lost 1 base, and 6 bases lay in between. Germline values: CDR1 DFQATT, CDR2 SNEGSKA (reference sequence). The CDR3 length is 11 residues. The CDR3 DNA reads TGCAGTGGACACCGCACAGATACGCAGTATTTT. Its translation: CSGHRTDTQYF.

The CDR3 spells CASSYGEPQHF. CDR3 coding DNA: TGTGCCAGCAGTTACGGGGAGCCCCAGCATTTT. The chain is built from TRBV2 and TRBJ1-5; D call uncertain. Germline V CDR1 and CDR2: SNHLY, FYNNEI. The CDR3 contains 11 residues. The V end was cut by 5 bases, the J end by 8 bases, with 7 bases between. The variable domain in full, completed from reference TRBV2 and TRBJ1-5, reads EPEVTQTPSHQVTQMGQEVILRCVPISNHLYFYWYRQILGQKVEFLVSFYNNEISEKSEIFDDQFSVERPDGSNFTLKIRSTKLEDSAMYFCASSYGEPQHFGDGTRLSIL.

The gene calls are TRBV5-1 and TRBJ2-7; the D gene is possibly TRBD2 (6 bases). The CDR3 runs 14 residues. The ends were cut back, 4 bases at V and 1 base at J, with 12 bases in the middle. Germline CDR1 is SGHRS and CDR2 is YFSETQ. Here the CDR3 reads CASSPLGGSYEQYF. CDR3 nucleotide sequence: TGCGCCAGCAGCCCGCTCGGGGGATCCTACGAGCAGTACTTC.

V usage is TRBV6-5 and J usage is TRBJ2-7; 12 nucleotides match TRBD2. Germline assignment: CDR1 MNHEY and CDR2 SVGAGI. The CDR3 sequence is 15 residues long. V shed 5 bases and J 4 bases; nucleotides not matched to a gene: 6. The CDR3 sequence is CASSMLAGGPYEQYF. The CDR3 DNA reads as TGTGCCAGCAGTATGCTAGCGGGAGGGCCTTACGAGCAGTACTTC.

This chain connects TRBV9 to TRBJ2-1; no definite D call. Trimming removed 4 bases at V and 9 bases at J, with 11 bases between. This CDR3 region has 12 residues. The V gene's germline CDR1 is SGDLS and CDR2 YYNGEE. DNA of the CDR3: TGTGCCAGCAGCCTCCAGTGGGGTGAGCAGTTCTTC. As protein: CASSLQWGEQFF.

In this sample, this clone turned up many times. The rearrangement uses TRBV6-4 and TRBJ2-3; either TRBD1 or TRBD2 may fit D (6 bases each). The CDR3 length is 15 residues. From germline, CDR1 is MRHNA and CDR2 SNTAGT. V lost 5 bases to trimming and J lost 4 bases, with 16 bases between them. CDR3 DNA sequence: TGTGCCAGCAGTCCTAGCGAGGGGGAGGCAGATACGCAGTATTTT. Translated: CASSPSEGEADTQYF.

CDR3 sequence reads: CASSLGQGGQPQHF. In nucleotides, the CDR3 is TGTGCCAGCTCATTAGGACAGGGTGGGCAGCCCCAGCATTTT. V and J are TRBV18 and TRBJ1-5; 8 bases match TRBD1. The CDR3 is 14 residues long. With 5 bases clipped from V and 7 bases from J, the junction kept 7 bases outside the gene matches. The germline CDR1 and CDR2 sequences are KGHSH and LQKENI.

The rearrangement uses TRBV29-1 and TRBJ2-7; no definite D call. V was trimmed by 4 bases and J by 7 bases, leaving 17 bases between them. The CDR3 extends over 13 amino acids. Per germline, CDR1 SQVTM and CDR2 ANQGSEA. The CDR3 region has the DNA TGCAGCGTTGTGACTCCTCTAGAGAGGGAGCAGTACTTC. Its protein product is CSVVTPLEREQYF.

CDR3 in DNA: TGTGCCAGCAGCGCCGGCCACGGGAGGGCCGCTTACGAGCAGTACTTC. Amino acid sequence: CASSAGHGRAAYEQYF. The chain carries TRBV7-9 and TRBJ2-7; 8 positions match TRBD2. The CDR3 contains 16 residues. The ends lost 5 bases at V and 4 bases at J; junction bases unmatched: 13. Germline V CDR1 and CDR2: SEHNR, FQNEAQ (reference sequence).

The chain has TRBV27 and TRBJ1-1; 11 bases fit TRBD1. This CDR3 is 11 amino acids long. Germline V lookup: CDR1 MNHEY, CDR2 SMNVEV (reference sequence). With V trimmed by 8 bases and J by 10 bases, 3 bases remained unmatched. The chain's CDR3 is CASGGTGGAFF. The CDR3, as DNA: TGTGCCAGCGGGGGGACAGGGGGAGCTTTCTTT.

The chain joins TRBV7-9 to TRBJ1-1; possible D gene TRBD1, 5 bases. Germline CDR1 is SEHNR and CDR2 is FQNEAQ (reference sequence). This CDR3 has 15 amino acids. V was shortened by 1 base and J by 0 bases, with 9 bases between the two germline ends. CDR3 residues: CASSLEKGLNTEAFF. In DNA, the CDR3 is TGTGCCAGCAGCTTAGAGAAGGGGTTGAACACTGAAGCTTTCTTT.